The sequence of this TCR beta chain was determined in a study of shared clonotypes between healthy human individuals. Comments on this clone: Antigen specificity is unknown.

Trimming took off 3 bases at V and 1 base at J, with 16 bases between the two ends. Germline-derived CDR1 and CDR2 are KGHSH and LQKENI. The CDR3 contains 16 residues. Study-wide results and caveats: It was the non-shared clonotypes that had lower generation probabilities than clonotypes shared by all four donors.

Deep was the level at which the assay was run. Assay: immunoSEQ multiplex PCR; the TCRdb copy retains only in-frame clones and omits some. The table lists under 2,500,000 clones, nearly 97% of them singletons. The sample comprised naive CD4+ T cells sorted from blood. Noted subset: CD45RA+ positively selected. The receptor comes from a man between 18 and 35 years old in good health. V usage is TRBV18 and J usage is TRBJ2-7; D gene uncertain. Here the CDR3 DNA reads TGTGCCAGCTCACCCACCCTTGGGGATGATTCCTACGAGCAGTACTTC. This translates into CASSPTLGDDSYEQYF.